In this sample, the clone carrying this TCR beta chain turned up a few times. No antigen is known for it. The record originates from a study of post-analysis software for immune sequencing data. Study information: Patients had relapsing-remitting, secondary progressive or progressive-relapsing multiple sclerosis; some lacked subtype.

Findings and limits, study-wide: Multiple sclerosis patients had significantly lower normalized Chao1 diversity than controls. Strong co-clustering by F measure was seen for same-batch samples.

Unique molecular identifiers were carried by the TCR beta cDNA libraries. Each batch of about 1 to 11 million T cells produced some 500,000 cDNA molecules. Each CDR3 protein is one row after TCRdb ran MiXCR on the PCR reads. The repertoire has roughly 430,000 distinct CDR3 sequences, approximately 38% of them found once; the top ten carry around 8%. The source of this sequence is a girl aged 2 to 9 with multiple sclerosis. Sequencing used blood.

This chain's CDR3 is CASSSRGVEDTQYF. The CDR3 nucleotides read TGTGCCAGCAGTTCCAGGGGCGTGGAAGATACGCAGTATTTT. The chain employs TRBV12-3 or TRBV12-4 and TRBJ2-3; perhaps TRBD1 as D (6 bases). This CDR3 is built from 14 residues. Trimming pared 4 bases from V and 5 bases from J, leaving 13 bases between.